The clone carrying this T cell receptor (beta chain) was picked up many times. The target antigen is unknown. These data are taken from a study of blood T cells in healthy people across ages. The CDR3 is 15 residues long. The trim removed 6 bases at V and 2 bases at J, leaving 9 bases unmatched. A sample-barcoded 5' primer and a J-beta primer mix were used in a second PCR of about 7 to 12 cycles. TCRdb recomputed calls from the 5' RACE reads with MiXCR, one row per CDR3 protein. The sample records about a million distinct CDR3 sequences, 35% to 40% being singletons. Study-level findings and limits: Possibly confounding the expanded clonotype changes was the fact that donor CMV status was unknown. Getting older went along with TCR beta diversity per million T cells dropping roughly linearly.

This clonotype was obtained from a man between 18 and 35 years old in good health. The rearrangement uses TRBV12-3 or TRBV12-4 and TRBJ1-2, with 7 nucleotides matching TRBD1. Sequencing was done on a sample of blood. CDR3 in DNA: TGTGCCAGCAGCCCGATCGGGACAGCCAACTATGGCTACACCTTC. This codes for CASSPIGTANYGYTF.